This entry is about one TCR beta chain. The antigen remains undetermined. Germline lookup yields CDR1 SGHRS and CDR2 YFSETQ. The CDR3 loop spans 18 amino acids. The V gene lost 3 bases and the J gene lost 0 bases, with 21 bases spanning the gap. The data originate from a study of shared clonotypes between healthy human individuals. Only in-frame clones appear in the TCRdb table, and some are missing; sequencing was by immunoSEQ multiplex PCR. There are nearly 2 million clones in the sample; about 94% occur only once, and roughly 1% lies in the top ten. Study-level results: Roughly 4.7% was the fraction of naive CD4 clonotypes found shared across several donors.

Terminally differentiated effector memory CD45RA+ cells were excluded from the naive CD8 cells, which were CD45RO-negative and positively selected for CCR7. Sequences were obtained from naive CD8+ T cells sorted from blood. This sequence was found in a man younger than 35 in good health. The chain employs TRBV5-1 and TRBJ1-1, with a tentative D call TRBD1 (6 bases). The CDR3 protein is CASSWGPGHPTLNTEAFF. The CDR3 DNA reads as TGCGCCAGCAGCTGGGGACCGGGACACCCTACGTTGAACACTGAAGCTTTCTTT.